The sequence of this T cell receptor beta chain was determined in a study of T cells after yellow fever vaccination. General study results and limits: Post-booster samples contained most primary-vaccination clones (about 95% CD4, about 90% CD8). Clonotypes found in both CD4 and CD8 compartments made up a small share.

As concerns this clonotype: Its antigen is undetermined.

TCRdb recomputed calls from the 5' RACE reads with MiXCR, one row per CDR3 protein. Here the sample spans some 400,000 distinct CDR3 sequences, 18% being singletons. The CDR3 has 15 residues. The germline V gene has CDR1 ENHRY and CDR2 SYGVKD. J gave up 9 bases and V 0 bases, and 5 bases lay outside the gene matches. The sequenced sample was PBMCs, obtained before the yellow fever booster vaccination. The source is a man aged 18-30 years who received the YFV17D yellow fever vaccine. The chain couples TRBV10-3 to TRBJ1-6, with TRBD1 matching 7 bases. The CDR3 reads CAISESGTDSSPLHF. The CDR3 DNA reads as TGTGCCATCAGTGAGTCAGGGACAGACAGTTCACCCCTCCACTTT.